This T cell receptor beta chain was identified in a study of blood T cells in healthy people across ages. The study, taken as a whole, reports: Shifts in expanded clonotypes may have been confounded by donor CMV status, which was unknown.

PCR was performed a second time for about 7 to 12 cycles using a sample-barcoded 5' primer and a J-beta primer mix. Through a template-switch adaptor with 12 random nucleotides, each cDNA molecule received a tag. MiXCR, applied by TCRdb to the 5' RACE reads, yields one record per CDR3 protein. The table lists about 900,000 distinct CDR3 sequences, around 48% of them singletons. CDR3 length: 13 amino acids. V was cut by 11 bases and J by 0 bases, with 13 bases left in between. Points on this clonotype: Its antigen is still unknown.

Caucasian individuals from Russia who were healthy and aged 6 to 90 acted as donors. RNA extraction gave at least 5.5 micrograms of total RNA per sample. This receptor was obtained from a man in his thirties or forties in good health. Sequencing input: blood. The chain is built from TRBV12-3 or TRBV12-4 and TRBJ1-1; TRBD1 might be the D (5 bases). CDR3 sequence: CAGAPGLNTEAFF. The CDR3 coding sequence is TGTGCCGGGGCCCCAGGATTGAACACTGAAGCTTTCTTT.